The sequence of this T cell receptor (beta chain) was determined in a study of shared clonotypes between healthy human individuals. Profiled with immunoSEQ multiplex PCR; TCRdb holds only in-frame clones, not every one. Of about 1 million clones listed, approximately 70% are singletons. This clone was counted a single time. CDR3 length: 12 residues. The V and J ends lost 2 bases and 7 bases respectively, with 9 bases between them. CDR1 SEHNR and CDR2 FQNEAQ come from the germline V gene (reference sequence). The chain carries TRBV7-9 and TRBJ2-7; D is unclear. The TCR was taken from a man between 18 and 29 years old in good health. The sample was memory CD4+ T cells sorted from blood. The subset here: CD45RA-negative fraction. The DNA for the CDR3 is TGTGCCAGCAGCTTATATGCAAGGGAGCAGTACTTC. This sequence encodes CASSLYAREQYF.